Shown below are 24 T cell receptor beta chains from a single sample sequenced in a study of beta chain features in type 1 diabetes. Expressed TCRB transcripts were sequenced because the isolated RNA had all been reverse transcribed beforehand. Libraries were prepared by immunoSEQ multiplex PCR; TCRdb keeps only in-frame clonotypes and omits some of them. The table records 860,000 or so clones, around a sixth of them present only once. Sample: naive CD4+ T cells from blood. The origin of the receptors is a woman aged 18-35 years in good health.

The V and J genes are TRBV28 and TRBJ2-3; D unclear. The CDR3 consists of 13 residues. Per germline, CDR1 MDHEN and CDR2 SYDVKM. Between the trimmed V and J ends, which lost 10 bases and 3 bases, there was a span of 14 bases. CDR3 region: CATSTMGTDTQYF. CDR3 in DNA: TGTGCCACCTCAACTATGGGTACAGATACGCAGTATTTT.

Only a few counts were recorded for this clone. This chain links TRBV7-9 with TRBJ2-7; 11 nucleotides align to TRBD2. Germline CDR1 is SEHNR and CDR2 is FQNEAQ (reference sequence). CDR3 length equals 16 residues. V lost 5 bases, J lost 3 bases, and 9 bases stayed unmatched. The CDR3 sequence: CASSPSTSGRHYEQYF. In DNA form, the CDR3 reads TGTGCCAGCAGCCCCTCTACTAGCGGGAGACACTACGAGCAGTACTTC.

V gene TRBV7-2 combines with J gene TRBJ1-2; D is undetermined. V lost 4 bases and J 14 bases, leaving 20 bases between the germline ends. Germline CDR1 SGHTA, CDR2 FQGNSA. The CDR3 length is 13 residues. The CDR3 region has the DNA TGTGCCAGCAGCTCTCTGCGTCCGGAGAGCTTAACCTTC. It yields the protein CASSSLRPESLTF. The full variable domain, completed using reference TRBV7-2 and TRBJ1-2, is GAGVSQSPSNKVTEKGKDVELRCDPISGHTALYWYRQSLGQGLEFLIYFQGNSAPDKSGLPSDRFSAERTGGSVSTLTIQRTQQEDSAVYLCASSSLRPESLTFGSGTRLTVV.

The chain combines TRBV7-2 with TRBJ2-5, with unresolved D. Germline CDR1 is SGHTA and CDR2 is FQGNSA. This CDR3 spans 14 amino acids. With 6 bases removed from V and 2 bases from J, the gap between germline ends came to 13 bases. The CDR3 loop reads CASSPNRLQETQYF. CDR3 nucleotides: TGTGCCAGCAGTCCGAACAGATTACAAGAGACCCAGTACTTC.

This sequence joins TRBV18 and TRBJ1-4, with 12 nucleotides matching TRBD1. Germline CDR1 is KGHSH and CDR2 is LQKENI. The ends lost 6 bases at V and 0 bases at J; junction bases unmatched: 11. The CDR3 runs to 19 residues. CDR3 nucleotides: TGTGCCAGCTCTCCCTCCGGGACAGGGGGCCCTGCAACTAATGAAAAACTGTTTTTT. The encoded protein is CASSPSGTGGPATNEKLFF.

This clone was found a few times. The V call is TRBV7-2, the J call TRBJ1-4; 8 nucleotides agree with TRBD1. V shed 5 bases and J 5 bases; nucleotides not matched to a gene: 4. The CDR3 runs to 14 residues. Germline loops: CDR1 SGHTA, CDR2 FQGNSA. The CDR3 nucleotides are TGTGCCAGCAGCATCGGACAGGGAAATGAAAAACTGTTTTTT. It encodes CASSIGQGNEKLFF. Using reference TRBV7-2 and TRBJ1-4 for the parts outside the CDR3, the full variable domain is GAGVSQSPSNKVTEKGKDVELRCDPISGHTALYWYRQSLGQGLEFLIYFQGNSAPDKSGLPSDRFSAERTGGSVSTLTIQRTQQEDSAVYLCASSIGQGNEKLFFGSGTQLSVL.

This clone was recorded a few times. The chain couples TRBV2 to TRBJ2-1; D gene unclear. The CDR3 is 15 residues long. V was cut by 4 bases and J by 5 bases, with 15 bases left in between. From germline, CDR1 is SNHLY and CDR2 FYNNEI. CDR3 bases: TGTGCCAGCAGTGGATCCAGAAGTGGAAACAATGAGCAGTTCTTC. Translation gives CASSGSRSGNNEQFF.

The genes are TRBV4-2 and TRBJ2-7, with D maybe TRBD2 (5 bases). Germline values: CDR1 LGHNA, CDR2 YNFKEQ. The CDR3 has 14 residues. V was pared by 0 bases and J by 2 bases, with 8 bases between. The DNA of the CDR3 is TGTGCCAGCAGCCAAGATTCCGGGACCTACGAGCAGTACTTC. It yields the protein CASSQDSGTYEQYF.

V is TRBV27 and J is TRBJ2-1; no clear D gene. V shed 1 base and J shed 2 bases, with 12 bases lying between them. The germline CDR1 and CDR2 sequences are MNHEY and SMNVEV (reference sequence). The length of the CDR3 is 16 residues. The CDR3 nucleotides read TGTGCCAGCAGTTTATGGCGGCAGGAGCCCTACAATGAGCAGTTCTTC. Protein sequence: CASSLWRQEPYNEQFF.

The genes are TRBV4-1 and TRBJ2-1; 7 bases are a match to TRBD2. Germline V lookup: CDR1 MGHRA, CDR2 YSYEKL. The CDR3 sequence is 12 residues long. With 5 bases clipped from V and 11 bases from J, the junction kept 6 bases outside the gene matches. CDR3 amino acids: CASSVSGGQQFF. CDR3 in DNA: TGCGCCAGCAGCGTATCGGGAGGCCAGCAGTTCTTC.

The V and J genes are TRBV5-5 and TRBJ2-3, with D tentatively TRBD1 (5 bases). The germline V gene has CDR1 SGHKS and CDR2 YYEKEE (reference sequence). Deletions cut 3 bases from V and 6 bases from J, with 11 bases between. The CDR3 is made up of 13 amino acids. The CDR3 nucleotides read TGTGCCAGCAGCTCAGGGTTGGAGGATACGCAGTATTTT. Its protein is CASSSGLEDTQYF.

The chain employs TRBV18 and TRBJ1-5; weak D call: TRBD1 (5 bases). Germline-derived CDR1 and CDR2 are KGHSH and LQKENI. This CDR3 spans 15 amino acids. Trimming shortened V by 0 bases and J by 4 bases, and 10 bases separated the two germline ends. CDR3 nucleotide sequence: TGTGCCAGCTCACCACCCCCGACAGAAAATCAGCCCCAGCATTTT. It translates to CASSPPPTENQPQHF. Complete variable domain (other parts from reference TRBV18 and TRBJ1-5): NAGVMQNPRHLVRRRGQEARLRCSPMKGHSHVYWYRQLPEEGLKFMVYLQKENIIDESGMPKERFSAEFPKEGPSILRIQQVVRGDSAAYFCASSPPPTENQPQHFGDGTRLSIL.

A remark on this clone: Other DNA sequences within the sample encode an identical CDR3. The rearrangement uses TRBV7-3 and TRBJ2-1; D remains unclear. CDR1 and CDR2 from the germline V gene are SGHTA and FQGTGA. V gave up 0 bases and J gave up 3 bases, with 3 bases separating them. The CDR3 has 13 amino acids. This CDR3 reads CASSLTGYNEQFF. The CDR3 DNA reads TGTGCCAGCAGCTTAACTGGCTACAATGAGCAGTTCTTC.

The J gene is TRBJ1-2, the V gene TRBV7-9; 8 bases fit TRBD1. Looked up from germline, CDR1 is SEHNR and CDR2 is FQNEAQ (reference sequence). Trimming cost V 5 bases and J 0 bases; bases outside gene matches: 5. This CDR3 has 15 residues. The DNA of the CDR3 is TGTGCCAGCAGCATTACAGGGGGGGCTAACTATGGCTACACCTTC. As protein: CASSITGGANYGYTF. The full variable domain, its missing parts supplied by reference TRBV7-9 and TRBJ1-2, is DTGVSQNPRHKITKRGQNVTFRCDPISEHNRLYWYRQTLGQGPEFLTYFQNEAQLEKSRLLSDRFSAERPKGSFSTLEIQRTEQGDSAMYLCASSITGGANYGYTFGSGTRLTVV.

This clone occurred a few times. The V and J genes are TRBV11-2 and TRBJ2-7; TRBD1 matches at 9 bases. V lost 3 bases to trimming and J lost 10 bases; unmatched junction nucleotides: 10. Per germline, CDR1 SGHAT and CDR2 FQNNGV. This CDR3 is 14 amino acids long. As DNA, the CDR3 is TGTGCCAGCAGCTTGCGGCCGGGACAGGGAAGACAGTACTTC. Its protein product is CASSLRPGQGRQYF.

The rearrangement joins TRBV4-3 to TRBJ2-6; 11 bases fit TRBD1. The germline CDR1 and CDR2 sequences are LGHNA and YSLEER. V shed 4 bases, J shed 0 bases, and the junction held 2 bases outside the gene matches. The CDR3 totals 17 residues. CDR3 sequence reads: CASSPGQGASGANVLTF. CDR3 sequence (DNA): TGCGCCAGCAGCCCCGGACAGGGGGCCTCTGGGGCCAACGTCCTGACTTTC.

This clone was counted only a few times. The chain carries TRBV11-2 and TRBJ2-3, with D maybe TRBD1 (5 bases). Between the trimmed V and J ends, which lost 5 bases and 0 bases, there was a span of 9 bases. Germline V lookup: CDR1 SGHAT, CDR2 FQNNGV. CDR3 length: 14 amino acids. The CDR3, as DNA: TGTGCCAGCAGCGACAGCTATAGCACAGATACGCAGTATTTT. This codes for CASSDSYSTDTQYF. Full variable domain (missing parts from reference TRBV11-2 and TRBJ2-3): EAGVAQSPRYKIIEKRQSVAFWCNPISGHATLYWYQQILGQGPKLLIQFQNNGVVDDSQLPKDRFSAERLKGVDSTLKIQPAKLEDSAVYLCASSDSYSTDTQYFGPGTRLTVL.

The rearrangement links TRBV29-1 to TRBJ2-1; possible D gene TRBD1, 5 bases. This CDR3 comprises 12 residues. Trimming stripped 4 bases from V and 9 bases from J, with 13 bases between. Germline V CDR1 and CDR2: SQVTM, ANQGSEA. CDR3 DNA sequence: TGCAGCGTTGTTTTCCAGGGCACTGAGCAGTTCTTC. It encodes CSVVFQGTEQFF.

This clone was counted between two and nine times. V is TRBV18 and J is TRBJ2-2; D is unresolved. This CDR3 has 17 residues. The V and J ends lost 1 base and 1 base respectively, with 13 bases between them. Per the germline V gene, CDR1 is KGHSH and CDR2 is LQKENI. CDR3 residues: CASSPQVGTLNTGELFF. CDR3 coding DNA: TGTGCCAGCTCACCACAAGTGGGAACCTTGAACACCGGGGAGCTGTTTTTT.

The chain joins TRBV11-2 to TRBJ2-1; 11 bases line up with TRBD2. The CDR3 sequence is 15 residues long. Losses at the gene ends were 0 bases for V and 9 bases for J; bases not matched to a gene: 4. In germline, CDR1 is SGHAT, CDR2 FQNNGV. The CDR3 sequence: CASSLEASGRSEQFF. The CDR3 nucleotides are TGTGCCAGCAGCTTAGAGGCTAGCGGGAGGAGTGAGCAGTTCTTC.

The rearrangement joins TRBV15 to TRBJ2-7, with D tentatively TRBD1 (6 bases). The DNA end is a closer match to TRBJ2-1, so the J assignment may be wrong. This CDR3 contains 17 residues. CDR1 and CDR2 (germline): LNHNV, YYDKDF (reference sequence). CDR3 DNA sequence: TGTGCCACCAGCAGAGTCTGGGGACAAGGGCAAGGGAATGAGCAGTTCTTC. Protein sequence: CATSRVWGQGQGNEQFF.

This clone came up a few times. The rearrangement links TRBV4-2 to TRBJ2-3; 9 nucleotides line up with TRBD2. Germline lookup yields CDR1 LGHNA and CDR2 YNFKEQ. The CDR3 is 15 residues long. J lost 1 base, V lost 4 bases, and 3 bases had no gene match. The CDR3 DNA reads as TGTGCCAGCAGCCCGAGGACTAGCGGCACAGATACGCAGTATTTT. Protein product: CASSPRTSGTDTQYF.

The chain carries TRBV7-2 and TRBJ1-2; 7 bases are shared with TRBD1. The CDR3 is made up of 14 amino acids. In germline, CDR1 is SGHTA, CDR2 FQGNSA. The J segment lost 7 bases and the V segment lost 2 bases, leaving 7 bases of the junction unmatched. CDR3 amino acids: CASSLWGTEVGYTF. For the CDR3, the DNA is TGTGCCAGCAGCTTATGGGGGACAGAAGTTGGCTACACCTTC.

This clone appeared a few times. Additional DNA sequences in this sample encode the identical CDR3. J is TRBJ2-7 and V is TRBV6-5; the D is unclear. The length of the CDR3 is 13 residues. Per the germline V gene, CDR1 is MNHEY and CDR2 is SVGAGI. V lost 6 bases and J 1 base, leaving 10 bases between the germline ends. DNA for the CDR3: TGTGCCAGCAGCCCGACTGGGTCCTACGAGCAGTACTTC. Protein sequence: CASSPTGSYEQYF.